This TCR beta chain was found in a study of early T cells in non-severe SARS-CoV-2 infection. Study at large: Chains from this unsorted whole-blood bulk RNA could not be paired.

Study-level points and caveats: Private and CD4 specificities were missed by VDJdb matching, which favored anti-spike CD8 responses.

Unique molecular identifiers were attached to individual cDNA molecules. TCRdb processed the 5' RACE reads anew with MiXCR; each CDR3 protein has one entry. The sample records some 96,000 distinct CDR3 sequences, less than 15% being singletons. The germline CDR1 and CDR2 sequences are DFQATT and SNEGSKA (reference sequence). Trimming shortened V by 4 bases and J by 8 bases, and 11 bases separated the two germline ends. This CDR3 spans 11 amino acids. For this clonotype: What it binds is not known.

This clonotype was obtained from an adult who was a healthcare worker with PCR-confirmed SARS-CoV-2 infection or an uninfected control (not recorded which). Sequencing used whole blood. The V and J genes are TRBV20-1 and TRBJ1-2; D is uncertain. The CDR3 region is CSAIRVGGYTF. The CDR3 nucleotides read TGCAGTGCTATCCGCGTGGGGGGCTACACCTTC.